This TCR beta chain was identified during a study of blood T cell repertoires in COVID-19. The overall study: Spain, Italy and the United States supplied samples that represented acute and convalescent COVID-19.

Grouping used clinical history reported by participants in a survey and questionnaire. Trimming took 6 bases from V and 8 from J; bases not matched to a gene: 11. The CDR3 has 15 residues. Germline values: CDR1 LNHDA, CDR2 SQIVND (reference sequence). In the original processing: It was from reference gene primer amplification that nucleated cell counts were estimated. Clones were read by immunoSEQ multiplex PCR, and TCRdb kept only the in-frame ones, dropping some. V, J and clone size derive from that table, while D and trimming were established from the DNA sequence. This table has roughly 220,000 clones, approximately 86% appearing once.

The rearrangement uses TRBV19 and TRBJ1-4; TRBD1 matches 8 bases. Input material: PBMCs or T cells enriched from blood (not recorded which). This clonotype was sampled from a woman in her fifties or sixties with acute COVID-19. CDR3 sequence: CASRNIARDREKLFF. The CDR3 bases are TGTGCCAGTAGGAACATCGCCCGGGACAGGGAAAAACTGTTTTTT.